The clone carrying this T cell receptor beta chain came up once. Its matching antigen is unknown. The data belong to a study of OX40 agonist ivuxolimab in advanced cancers. At the level of the study: Aged roughly 20 to 85 with a mean of 60 years, they were more than 80% male. General observations from the study: The 0.1-3.0 mg/kg partial responders had among the lowest clonal expansion. Some of the nonresponding patients also showed low levels of normalized T-cell clonal expansion.

TCRdb's table, derived via immunoSEQ multiplex PCR, lists solely in-frame clones and lacks some. The sample yields about 49,000 clones, 85% seen once. The sampling schedule covered blood at baseline, cycle 4 day 1, and cycle 7 day 1. Trimming took off 4 bases at V and 5 bases at J, with 12 bases between the two ends. Germline CDR1 reads LNHDA; CDR2 reads SQIVND (reference sequence). The CDR3 spans 13 residues. The specimen comprised CD4+ or CD8+ T cells sorted from blood, sampled in a trial of the OX40 agonist ivuxolimab. This chain links TRBV19 with TRBJ2-7; D may correspond to TRBD1 or TRBD2 (5 bases each). The sequence derives from an adult with an advanced solid tumor such as melanoma, head and neck, liver or kidney cancer. The CDR3 bases are TGTGCCAGTAGTACGGGACCGGCAAACGAGCAGTACTTC. This sequence encodes CASSTGPANEQYF.